This T cell receptor (beta chain) was retrieved from a study of blood T cell repertoires in COVID-19. Study as a whole: Donors in the United States, Italy and Spain gave samples during acute or convalescent COVID-19. PBMCs, B-cell-depleted T cells, or T cells provided the cDNA or gDNA that made up the material.

Original processing notes: The assay estimated nucleated cells by amplifying reference gene primers. Some clones are missing from TCRdb's copy, which holds only in-frame ones; the method was immunoSEQ multiplex PCR. The V and J calls and clone size are taken from that table; D and trimming were inferred from the DNA. The sample contains tens of thousands of clones, around four fifths of which appear only once. Sequencing was performed on peripheral blood. The receptor comes from a woman over 75 with acute or convalescent COVID-19.

CDR3 DNA: TGCGCCAGCAGCCAAGATGGGGCAGGGGCGAGCTACGAGCAGTACTTC. This sequence encodes CASSQDGAGASYEQYF. V is TRBV4-1 and J is TRBJ2-7; the D gene is possibly TRBD1 (6 bases). V lost 0 bases and J lost 3, with 15 bases in between. Germline values: CDR1 MGHRA, CDR2 YSYEKL. The CDR3 consists of 16 residues.